Each of the 22 T cell receptor beta chains below was sequenced from the same sample in a study of STAT3 mutations in large granular lymphocyte leukemia. Whole-study findings and limits: Every T-LGLL patient had at least one immunodominant TCRbeta clonotype.

The data were produced by immunoSEQ multiplex PCR, yet TCRdb's version contains in-frame clones alone and is incomplete. The sample lists over 30,000 clones, more than 70% seen once, with over 0.35% in the top ten. No antigen has been identified for these receptors. The sample was PBMCs. The receptors were gathered from a human donor with T large granular lymphocyte leukemia. Some clones in this sample may be carry-over from other donors' samples.

The gene calls are TRBV18 and TRBJ1-5, with D hard to call. Germline CDR1 KGHSH, CDR2 LQKENI. The CDR3 covers 15 residues. V lost 3 bases and J lost 3, with 12 bases in between. CDR3 amino acids: CASSPFGGNNQPQHF. DNA for the CDR3: TGTGCCAGCTCACCCTTCGGAGGCAACAATCAGCCCCAGCATTTT.

This clone was counted once. The chain uses TRBV7-8 and TRBJ1-5; no clear D. The CDR3 has 15 residues. Germline CDR1 is SGHVS and CDR2 is FQNEAQ. V lost 1 base, J lost 0 bases, and 7 bases lay in between. CDR3 DNA: TGTGCCAGCAGCTTAGACACCCATAGCAATCAGCCCCAGCATTTT. It codes for CASSLDTHSNQPQHF.

In its sample, this clone was seen once. The rearrangement links TRBV18 to TRBJ2-7; D unclear. The CDR3 length is 13 residues. From germline, CDR1 is KGHSH and CDR2 LQKENI. V lost 3 bases and J lost 2, with 8 bases in between. The CDR3 region is CASSPGDPYEQYV. The CDR3 DNA reads as TGTGCCAGCTCACCCGGCGACCCCTACGAGCAGTACGTC.

V is TRBV6-5 and J is TRBJ2-3, with D perhaps matching TRBD1 (6 bases). V lost 6 bases and J lost 0, with 10 bases in between. Germline lookup yields CDR1 MNHEY and CDR2 SVGAGI. The CDR3 loop spans 14 amino acids. The CDR3 region has the DNA TGTGCCAGCAGAGGGACAACTAGCACAGATACGCAGTATTTT. Its translation is CASRGTTSTDTQYF.

The genes are TRBV16 and TRBJ2-3; 13 bases align to TRBD2. The junction had 3 bases not matched to a gene; V was cut back by 5 bases and J by 1 base. Germline V gene data show CDR1 as KGHSY and CDR2 as FQNENV. The CDR3 consists of 16 residues. CDR3 amino acids: CASSYGLAGGTDTQYF. Here the CDR3 DNA reads TGTGCCAGCAGCTATGGACTAGCGGGGGGCACAGATACGCAGTATTTT. The full variable domain, with the rest looked up from reference TRBV16 and TRBJ2-3, is GEEVAQTPKHLVRGEGQKAKLYCAPIKGHSYVFWYQQVLKNEFKFLISFQNENVFDETGMPKERFSAKCLPNSPCSLEIQATKLEDSAVYFCASSYGLAGGTDTQYFGPGTRLTVL.

This clone was detected once. The V call is TRBV27, the J call TRBJ2-7, with TRBD1 matching 10 bases. From germline, CDR1 is MNHEY and CDR2 SMNVEV (reference sequence). This CDR3 spans 14 amino acids. Germline trimming cut 5 bases from V and 3 bases from J; bases unmatched to any gene: 4. The CDR3 sequence: CASSGRDRGYEQYF. CDR3 nucleotide sequence: TGTGCCAGCAGTGGCCGGGACAGGGGCTACGAGCAGTACTTC.

V and J are TRBV2 and TRBJ2-7; 8 bases line up with TRBD1. Germline-derived CDR1 and CDR2 are SNHLY and FYNNEI. Germline trimming cut 3 bases from V and 6 bases from J; bases unmatched to any gene: 10. This CDR3 has 15 residues. In DNA form, the CDR3 reads TGTGCCAGCAGTGAGGAGAACAGGGGGGTGGGCGAGCAGTACTTC. Its protein is CASSEENRGVGEQYF.

V gene TRBV21-1 combines with J gene TRBJ1-5. TRBV21-1 is an annotated pseudogene. The CDR3 contains 15 residues. The CDR3 DNA reads as TGTGCCAGCAGCAATCCCAGGTGGATGGACCAGCCCCAGCATTTT. Translating it yields CASSNPRWMDQPQHF.

V usage is TRBV11-2 and J usage is TRBJ2-7; TRBD1 matches 7 bases. V lost 3 bases, J lost 3 bases, and 8 bases stayed unmatched. Germline values: CDR1 SGHAT, CDR2 FQNNGV. The CDR3 totals 15 residues. In nucleotides, the CDR3 is TGTGCCAGCAGCTTTCACAGGGACAGCCACTACGAGCAGTACTTC. Its translation is CASSFHRDSHYEQYF.

This rearrangement joins TRBV7-9 to TRBJ2-3; the D gene is possibly TRBD1 (6 bases). The CDR3 extends over 15 amino acids. V lost 0 bases, J lost 2 bases, and 9 bases lay in between. The germline V gene has CDR1 SEHNR and CDR2 FQNEAQ (reference sequence). The CDR3 sequence: CASSLAGGDTDTQYF. DNA of the CDR3: TGTGCCAGCAGCTTAGCAGGGGGAGACACAGATACGCAGTATTTT.

Only one count was recorded for this clone. The chain carries TRBV7-9 and TRBJ2-7; D is undetermined. V dropped 1 base and J dropped 3 bases, with 13 bases sitting between them. The germline gives CDR1 SEHNR, CDR2 FQNEAQ (reference sequence). The CDR3 has 15 residues. CDR3 in DNA: TGTGCCAGCAGCTTAGATTATCCGACTCGCTACGAGCAGTACTTC. Translated: CASSLDYPTRYEQYF.

The V gene is TRBV6-1, the J gene TRBJ1-1; D uncertain. Germline lookup yields CDR1 MNHNS and CDR2 SASEGT. Trimming cost V 3 bases and J 0 bases, with 5 bases left between them. This CDR3 region has 13 residues. This CDR3 reads CASSDFLNTEAFF. The CDR3 region has the DNA TGTGCCAGCAGTGATTTCCTGAACACTGAAGCTTTCTTT.

The gene calls are TRBV5-1 and TRBJ2-7, with TRBD1 as a possible D gene (7 bases). V was trimmed by 0 bases and J by 4 bases, leaving 14 bases between them. CDR1 and CDR2 from the germline V gene are SGHRS and YFSETQ. The CDR3 has 15 amino acids. The CDR3 protein is CASSLEEGAGYEQYV. In DNA form, the CDR3 reads TGCGCCAGCAGCTTGGAGGAGGGGGCAGGGTACGAGCAGTACGTC.

The chain recombines TRBV7-6 with TRBJ2-1; 7 bases align to TRBD1. With V trimmed by 5 bases and J by 0 bases, 7 bases remained unmatched. CDR1 and CDR2 from the germline V gene are SGHVS and FNYEAQ. The CDR3 length is 16 residues. CDR3: CASSPGTASSYNEQFF. The DNA for the CDR3 is TGTGCCAGCAGCCCGGGGACAGCAAGCTCCTACAATGAGCAGTTCTTC. The full variable domain, completed using reference TRBV7-6 and TRBJ2-1, is GAGVSQSPRYKVTKRGQDVALRCDPISGHVSLYWYRQALGQGPEFLTYFNYEAQQDKSGLPNDRFSAERPEGSISTLTIQRTEQRDSAMYRCASSPGTASSYNEQFFGPGTRLTVL.

CDR3 DNA: TGTGCCAGCTCCAACCAGAGGGAACAGGGAACCCAGCATTTT. It encodes CASSNQREQGTQHF. The chain combines TRBV18 with TRBJ1-5; a weak D match, TRBD1 (6 bases). This CDR3 comprises 14 residues. Looked up from germline, CDR1 is KGHSH and CDR2 is LQKENI. Trimming pared 6 bases from V and 11 bases from J, leaving 20 bases between.

J is TRBJ2-6 and V is TRBV19, with 11 bases matching TRBD1. This CDR3 comprises 17 residues. The J segment lost 2 bases and the V segment lost 5 bases, leaving 5 bases of the junction unmatched. CDR1 and CDR2 (germline): LNHDA, SQIVND (reference sequence). This CDR3 is CASSLPGQGAGANVLTF. In nucleotides, the CDR3 is TGTGCCAGTAGTCTACCGGGACAGGGGGCTGGGGCCAACGTCCTGACTTTC.

The chain couples TRBV7-2 to TRBJ1-1; D is undetermined. CDR1 is SGHTA, CDR2 FQGNSA, per germline. This CDR3 contains 14 residues. V shed 2 bases and J shed 8 bases, with 15 bases lying between them. CDR3 sequence reads: CASSLQINPAEAFF. The CDR3 DNA follows: TGTGCCAGCAGCTTACAGATAAACCCGGCAGAAGCTTTCTTT. The full variable domain, its missing parts supplied by reference TRBV7-2 and TRBJ1-1, is GAGVSQSPSNKVTEKGKDVELRCDPISGHTALYWYRQSLGQGLEFLIYFQGNSAPDKSGLPSDRFSAERTGGSVSTLTIQRTQQEDSAVYLCASSLQINPAEAFFGQGTRLTVV.

The chain combines TRBV10-3 with TRBJ2-7, with D perhaps TRBD1 (6 bases). Per germline, CDR1 ENHRY and CDR2 SYGVKD. The germline V and J ends were trimmed by 6 bases and 0 bases, with 9 bases remaining between them. The CDR3 covers 13 residues. In nucleotides, the CDR3 is TGTGCCATCAGCCGGGACACCTCCTACGAGCAGTACGTC. Protein product: CAISRDTSYEQYV.

The chain combines TRBV6-6 with TRBJ1-6; D remains ambiguous. This CDR3 spans 13 amino acids. V lost 5 bases to trimming and J lost 9 bases, with 11 bases between them. Germline V gene sequence: CDR1 MNHNY, CDR2 SVGAGI (reference sequence). CDR3 residues: CASSIGISSPLHF. The CDR3 coding sequence is TGTGCCAGCAGTATAGGCATTAGTTCACCCCTCCACTTT.

The chain employs TRBV14 and TRBJ2-6; D is undetermined. Germline V gives CDR1 SGHDN, CDR2 FVKESK. With 1 base removed from V and 11 bases from J, the gap between germline ends came to 9 bases. This CDR3 comprises 13 residues. DNA of the CDR3: TGTGCCAGCAGCCAAGTTGGGCAGGACGTCCTGACTTTC. It is translated as CASSQVGQDVLTF.

This rearrangement joins TRBV5-1 to TRBJ2-5; the match to TRBD1 covers 11 bases. The CDR3 loop spans 15 amino acids. Losses at the gene ends were 4 bases for V and 5 bases for J; bases not matched to a gene: 7. CDR1 is SGHRS and CDR2 is YFSETQ in the germline V gene. The CDR3 DNA follows: TGCGCCAGCAGCGGGGGACAGGGGGTGTCCGAGACCCAGTACTTC. Amino acid sequence: CASSGGQGVSETQYF.

V is TRBV6-5 and J is TRBJ1-2, with D unresolved. With 4 bases removed from V and 1 base from J, the gap between germline ends came to 7 bases. CDR1 is MNHEY, CDR2 SVGAGI, per germline. This CDR3 is built from 13 residues. The CDR3 is CASSFDLNYGYTF. The CDR3 DNA follows: TGTGCCAGCAGTTTCGATCTTAACTATGGCTACACCTTC.